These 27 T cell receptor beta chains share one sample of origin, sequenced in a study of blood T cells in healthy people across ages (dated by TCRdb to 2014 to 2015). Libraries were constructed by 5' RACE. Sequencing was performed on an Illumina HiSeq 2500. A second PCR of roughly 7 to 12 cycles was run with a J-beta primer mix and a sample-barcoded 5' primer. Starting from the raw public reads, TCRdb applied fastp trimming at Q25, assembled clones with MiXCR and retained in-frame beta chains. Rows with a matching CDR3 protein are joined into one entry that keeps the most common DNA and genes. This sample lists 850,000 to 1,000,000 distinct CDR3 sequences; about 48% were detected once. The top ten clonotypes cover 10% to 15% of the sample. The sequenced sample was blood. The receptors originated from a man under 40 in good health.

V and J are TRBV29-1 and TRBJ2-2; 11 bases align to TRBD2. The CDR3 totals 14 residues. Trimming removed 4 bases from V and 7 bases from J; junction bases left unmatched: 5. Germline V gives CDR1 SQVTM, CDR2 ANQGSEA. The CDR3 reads CSVGVTSGIGELFF. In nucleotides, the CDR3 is TGCAGCGTTGGGGTGACTAGCGGGATCGGGGAGCTGTTTTTT.

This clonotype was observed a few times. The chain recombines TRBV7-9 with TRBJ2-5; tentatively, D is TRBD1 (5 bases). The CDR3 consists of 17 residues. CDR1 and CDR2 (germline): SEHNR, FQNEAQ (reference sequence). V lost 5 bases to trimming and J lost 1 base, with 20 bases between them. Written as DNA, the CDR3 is TGTGCCAGCAGCCGAGACCCCCCAGGGCGGCGCCAAGAGACCCAGTACTTC. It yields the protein CASSRDPPGRRQETQYF.

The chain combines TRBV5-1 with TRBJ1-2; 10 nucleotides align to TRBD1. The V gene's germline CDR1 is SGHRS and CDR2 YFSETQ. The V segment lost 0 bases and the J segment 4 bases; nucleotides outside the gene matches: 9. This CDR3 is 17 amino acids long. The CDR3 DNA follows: TGCGCCAGCAGCTTGGCCGGGACAGGGGATGTGAGCTATGGCTACACCTTC. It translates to CASSLAGTGDVSYGYTF.

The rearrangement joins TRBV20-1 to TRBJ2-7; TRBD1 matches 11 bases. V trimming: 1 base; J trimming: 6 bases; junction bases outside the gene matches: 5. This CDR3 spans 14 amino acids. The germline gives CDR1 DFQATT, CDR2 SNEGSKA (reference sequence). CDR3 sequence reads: CSARVGTGGCEQYF. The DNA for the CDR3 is TGCAGTGCTAGAGTAGGGACAGGGGGGTGCGAGCAGTACTTC.

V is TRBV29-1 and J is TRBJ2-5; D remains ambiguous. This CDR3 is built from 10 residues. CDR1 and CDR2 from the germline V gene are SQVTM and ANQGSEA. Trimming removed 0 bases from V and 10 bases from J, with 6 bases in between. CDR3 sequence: CSVEDLSQYF. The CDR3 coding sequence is TGCAGCGTTGAAGATCTGAGCCAGTACTTC.

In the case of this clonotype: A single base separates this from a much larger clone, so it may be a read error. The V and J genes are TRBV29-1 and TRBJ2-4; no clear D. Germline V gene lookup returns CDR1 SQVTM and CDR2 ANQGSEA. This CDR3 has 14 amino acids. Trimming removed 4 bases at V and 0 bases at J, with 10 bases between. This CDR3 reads CSVARSGAKNIQYF. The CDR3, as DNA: TGCAGCGTTGCAAGGTCGGGAGCCAAAAACATTCAGTACTTC.

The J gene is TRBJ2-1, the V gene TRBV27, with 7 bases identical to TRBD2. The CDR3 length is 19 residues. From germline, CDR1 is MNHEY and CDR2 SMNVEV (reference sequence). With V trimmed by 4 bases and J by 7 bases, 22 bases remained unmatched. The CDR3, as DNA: TGTGCCAGCAGTTCGACATTTGCAAGAGGGAGGGATCTCAAAAATGAGCAGTTCTTC. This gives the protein CASSSTFARGRDLKNEQFF.

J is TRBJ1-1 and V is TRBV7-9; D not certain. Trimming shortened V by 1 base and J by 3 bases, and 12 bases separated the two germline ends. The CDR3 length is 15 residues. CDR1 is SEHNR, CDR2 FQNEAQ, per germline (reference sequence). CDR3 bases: TGTGCCAGCAGCTTAGGGGTGGGAGTTTACACTGAAGCTTTCTTT. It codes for CASSLGVGVYTEAFF.

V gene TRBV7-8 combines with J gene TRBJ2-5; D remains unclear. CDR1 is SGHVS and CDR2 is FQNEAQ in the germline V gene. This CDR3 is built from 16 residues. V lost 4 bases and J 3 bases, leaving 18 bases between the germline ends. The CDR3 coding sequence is TGTGCCAGCAGCTCGAGGCTCGGAGTTATGGAAGAGACCCAGTACTTC. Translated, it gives CASSSRLGVMEETQYF. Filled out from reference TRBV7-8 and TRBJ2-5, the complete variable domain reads GAGVSQSPRYKVAKRGQDVALRCDPISGHVSLFWYQQALGQGPEFLTYFQNEAQLDKSGLPSDRFFAERPEGSVSTLKIQRTQQEDSAVYLCASSSRLGVMEETQYFGPGTRLLVL.

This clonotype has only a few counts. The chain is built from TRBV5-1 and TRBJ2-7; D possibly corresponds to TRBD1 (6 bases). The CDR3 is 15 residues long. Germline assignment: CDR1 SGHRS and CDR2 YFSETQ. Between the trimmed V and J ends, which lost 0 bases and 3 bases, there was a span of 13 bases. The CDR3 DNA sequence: TGCGCCAGCAGCTTGGGACAGGCTGTTAACTACGAGCAGTACTTC. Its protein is CASSLGQAVNYEQYF.

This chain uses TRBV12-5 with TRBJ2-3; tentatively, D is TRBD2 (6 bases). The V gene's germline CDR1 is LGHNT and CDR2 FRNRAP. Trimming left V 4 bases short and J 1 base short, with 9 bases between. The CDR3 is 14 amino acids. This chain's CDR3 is CASGWRDGTDTQYF. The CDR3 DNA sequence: TGTGCTAGTGGTTGGAGGGACGGCACAGATACGCAGTATTTT.

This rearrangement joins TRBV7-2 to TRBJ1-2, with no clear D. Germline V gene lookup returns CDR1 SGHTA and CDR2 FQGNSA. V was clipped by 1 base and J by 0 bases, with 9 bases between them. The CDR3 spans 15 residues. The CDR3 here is CASSLGHISNYGYTF. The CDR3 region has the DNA TGTGCCAGCAGCTTAGGTCACATATCTAACTATGGCTACACCTTC.

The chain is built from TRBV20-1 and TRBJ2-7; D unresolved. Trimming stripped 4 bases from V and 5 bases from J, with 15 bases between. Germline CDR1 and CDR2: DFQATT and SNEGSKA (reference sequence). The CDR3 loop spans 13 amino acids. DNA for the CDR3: TGCAGTGCTATGATCGACCACCAGCACGAGCAGTACTTC. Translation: CSAMIDHQHEQYF.

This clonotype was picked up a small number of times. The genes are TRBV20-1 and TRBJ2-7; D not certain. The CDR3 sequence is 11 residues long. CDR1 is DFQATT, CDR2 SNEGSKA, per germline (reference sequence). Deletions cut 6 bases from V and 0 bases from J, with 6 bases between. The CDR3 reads CSAPSSYEQYF. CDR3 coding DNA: TGCAGTGCCCCGTCCTCCTACGAGCAGTACTTC.

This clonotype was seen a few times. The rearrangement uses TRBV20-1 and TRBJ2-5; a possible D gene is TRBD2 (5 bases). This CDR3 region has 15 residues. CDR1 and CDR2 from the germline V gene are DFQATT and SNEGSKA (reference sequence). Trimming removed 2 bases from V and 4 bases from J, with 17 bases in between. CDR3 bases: TGCAGTGCTAGACCTCCGGGAATTAGGTCAGAGACCCAGTACTTC. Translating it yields CSARPPGIRSETQYF.

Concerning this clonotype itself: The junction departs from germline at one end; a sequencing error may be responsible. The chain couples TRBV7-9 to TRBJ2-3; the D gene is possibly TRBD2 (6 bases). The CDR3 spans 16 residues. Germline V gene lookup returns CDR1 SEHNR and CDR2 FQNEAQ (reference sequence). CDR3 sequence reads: CASSFRISGSTDTQYF. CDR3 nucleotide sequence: TGTGCCAGCAGCTTTAGAATTAGCGGCAGCACGGATACGCAGTATTTT.

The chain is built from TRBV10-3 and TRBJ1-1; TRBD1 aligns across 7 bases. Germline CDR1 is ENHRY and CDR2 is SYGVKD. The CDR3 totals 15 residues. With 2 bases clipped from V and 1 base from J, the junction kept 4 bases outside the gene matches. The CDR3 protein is CAISEPGTANTEAFF. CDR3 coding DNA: TGTGCCATCAGTGAGCCGGGGACAGCGAACACTGAAGCTTTCTTT.

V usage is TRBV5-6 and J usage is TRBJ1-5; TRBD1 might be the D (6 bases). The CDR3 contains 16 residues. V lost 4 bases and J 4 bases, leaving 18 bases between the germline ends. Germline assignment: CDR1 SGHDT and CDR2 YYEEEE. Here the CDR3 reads CASSPGGGRWNQPQHF. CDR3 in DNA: TGTGCCAGCAGCCCGGGGGGCGGACGCTGGAATCAGCCCCAGCATTTT. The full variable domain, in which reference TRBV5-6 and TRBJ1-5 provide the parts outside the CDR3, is DAGVTQSPTHLIKTRGQQVTLRCSPKSGHDTVSWYQQALGQGPQFIFQYYEEEERQRGNFPDRFSGHQFPNYSSELNVNALLLGDSALYLCASSPGGGRWNQPQHFGDGTRLSIL.

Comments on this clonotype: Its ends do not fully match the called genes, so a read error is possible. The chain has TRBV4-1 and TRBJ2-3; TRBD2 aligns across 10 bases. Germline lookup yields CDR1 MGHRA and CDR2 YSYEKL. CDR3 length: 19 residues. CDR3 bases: TGCGCCAGCAGCCAAGAATGGGGCATAGCGGGGGGCCGGACAGGTACGCAGTATTTT. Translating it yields CASSQEWGIAGGRTGTQYF.

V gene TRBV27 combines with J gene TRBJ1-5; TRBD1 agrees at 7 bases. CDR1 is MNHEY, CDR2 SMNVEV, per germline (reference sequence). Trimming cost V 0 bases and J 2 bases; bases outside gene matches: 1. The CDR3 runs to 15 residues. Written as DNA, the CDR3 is TGTGCCAGCAGTTTATCGGGGACAGGCAATCAGCCCCAGCATTTT. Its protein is CASSLSGTGNQPQHF.

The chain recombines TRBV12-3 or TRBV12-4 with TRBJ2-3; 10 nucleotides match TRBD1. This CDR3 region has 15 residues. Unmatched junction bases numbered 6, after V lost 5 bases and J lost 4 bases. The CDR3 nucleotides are TGTGCCAGCAGTCGCAGGACAGGGGGGGCAGATACGCAGTATTTT. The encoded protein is CASSRRTGGADTQYF.

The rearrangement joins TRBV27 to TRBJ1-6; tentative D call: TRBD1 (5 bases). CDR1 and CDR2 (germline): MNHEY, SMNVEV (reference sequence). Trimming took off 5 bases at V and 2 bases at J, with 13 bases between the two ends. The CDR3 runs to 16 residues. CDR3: CASSPLEGPYNSPLHF. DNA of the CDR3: TGTGCCAGCAGTCCCCTCGAGGGACCCTATAATTCACCCCTCCACTTT.

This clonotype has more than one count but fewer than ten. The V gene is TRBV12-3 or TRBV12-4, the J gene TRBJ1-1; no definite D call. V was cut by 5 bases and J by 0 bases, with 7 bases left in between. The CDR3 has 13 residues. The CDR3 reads CASSISVNTEAFF. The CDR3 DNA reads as TGTGCCAGCAGTATTTCGGTGAACACTGAAGCTTTCTTT.

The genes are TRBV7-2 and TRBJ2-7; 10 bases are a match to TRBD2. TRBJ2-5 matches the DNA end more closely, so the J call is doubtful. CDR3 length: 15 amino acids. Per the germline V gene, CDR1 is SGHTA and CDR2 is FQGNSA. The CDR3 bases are TGTGCCAGCAGCTTAGCAGCGGGGGGGATGGAGACCCAGTACTTC. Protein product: CASSLAAGGMETQYF.

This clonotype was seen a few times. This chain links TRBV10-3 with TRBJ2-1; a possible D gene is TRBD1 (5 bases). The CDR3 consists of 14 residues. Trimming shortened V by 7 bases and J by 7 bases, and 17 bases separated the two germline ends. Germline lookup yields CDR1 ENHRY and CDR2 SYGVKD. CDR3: CAITERGPLNEQFF. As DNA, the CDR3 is TGTGCCATCACTGAAAGGGGCCCGCTGAATGAGCAGTTCTTC.

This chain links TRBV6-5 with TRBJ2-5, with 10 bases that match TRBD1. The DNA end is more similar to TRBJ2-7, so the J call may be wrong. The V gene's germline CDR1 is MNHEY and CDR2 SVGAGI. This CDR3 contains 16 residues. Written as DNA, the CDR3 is TGTGCCAGCAGCCAGCGGGGACAGGGGATTTCGTACGAGCAGTACTTC. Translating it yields CASSQRGQGISYEQYF.

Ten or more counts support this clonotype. The CDR3: CATSDLYSYNEQFF. DNA of the CDR3: TGTGCCACCAGTGATTTGTACTCCTACAATGAGCAGTTCTTC. The rearrangement joins TRBV24-1 to TRBJ2-1, with D unresolved. CDR1 KGHDR and CDR2 SFDVKD come from the germline V gene. Trimming cost V 0 bases and J 0 bases, with 2 bases left between them. This CDR3 is built from 14 residues.